These T cell receptor beta chains were read from a single sample in a study of shared clonotypes between healthy human individuals. Assay: immunoSEQ multiplex PCR; the TCRdb copy retains only in-frame clones and omits some. The sample has 2,100,000 or so clones; approximately 96% are singletons. The sequenced material came from naive CD4+ T cells sorted from blood. Receptors were obtained from a man between 18 and 29 years old in good health. Both conserved end residues are part of each CDR3. Each record gives: V gene, J gene, D gene, clone size, CDR3 length, CDR3 DNA, CDR3 protein. A D gene is named only where the DNA matches it firmly. Only some rows state a clone size, as once, few, many or a class for expanded clones.

>TRBV6-1|TRBJ1-1|.|.|11
TGTGCCAGCAGTGAGCTTCAAGAAGCTTTCTTT
CASSELQEAFF
>TRBV5-4|TRBJ1-1|.|.|13
TGTGCCAGCAGCTTGCAGGAAAACACTGAAGCTTTCTTT
CASSLQENTEAFF
>TRBV5-6|TRBJ2-5|TRBD1|.|14
TGTGCCAGCAGCTTTGGACAGGGGCAAGAGACCCAGTACTTC
CASSFGQGQETQYF
>TRBV14|TRBJ1-1|.|.|17
TGTGCCAGCAGCCAAGTCGGGAAAGGGATTTGGGACACTGAAGCTTTCTTT
CASSQVGKGIWDTEAFF
>TRBV4-2|TRBJ2-7|.|.|14
TGTGCCAGCAGCCCCCAGGGGTCCGACTACGAGCAGTACTTC
CASSPQGSDYEQYF
>TRBV27|TRBJ1-5|.|.|12
TGTGCCAGCAGTTTGCCCAATCAGCCCCAGCATTTT
CASSLPNQPQHF
>TRBV27|TRBJ2-3|.|.|16
TGTGCCAGCAGTAACATGAGGGCAGGCACAACAGATACGCAGTATTTT
CASSNMRAGTTDTQYF
>TRBV7-8|TRBJ2-3|.|.|15
TGTGCCAGCAGCTTAGAACGGGATAGCACAGATACGCAGTATTTT
CASSLERDSTDTQYF
>TRBV9|TRBJ1-2|TRBD1|.|16
TGTGCCAGCAGCACCAGACAGGGAAAAACAATCTATGGCTACACCTTC
CASSTRQGKTIYGYTF
>TRBV10-3|TRBJ1-3|.|.|14
TGTGCCATTGGGGATTCGCCCTCTGGAAACACCATATATTTT
CAIGDSPSGNTIYF
>TRBV5-1|TRBJ2-7|.|.|13
TGCGCCAGCAGCTTGGAATCACCCTACGAGCAGTACTTC
CASSLESPYEQYF
>TRBV11-2|TRBJ1-3|TRBD1|.|17
TGTGCCAGCCCCAACGTGGGACAGGGCTTCTCTGGAAACACCATATATTTT
CASPNVGQGFSGNTIYF
>TRBV19|TRBJ1-6|.|.|14
TGTGCCAGTCAGGACGGCAGGGGCGGTTCACCCCTCCACTTT
CASQDGRGGSPLHF
>TRBV28|TRBJ1-6|TRBD1|.|18
TGTGCCAGCAGGCGGGGGCCGGGACAGGGGCTCAAAAATTCACCCCTCCACTTT
CASRRGPGQGLKNSPLHF
>TRBV7-6|TRBJ2-7|.|.|12
TGTGCCAGCAGCTTAAGGGATGACGAGCAGTACTTC
CASSLRDDEQYF
>TRBV25-1|TRBJ1-3|.|.|18
TGTGCCAGCAGTGAACGGCGCGATACAGGGATTCCGGGAAACACCATATATTTT
CASSERRDTGIPGNTIYF
>TRBV2|TRBJ2-3|.|.|13
TGTGCCAGCAAAGGCAGTAGCACAGATACGCAGTATTTT
CASKGSSTDTQYF
>TRBV11-2|TRBJ2-3|.|once|16
TGTGCCAGCAGCTTTACGGGCAAGCAGGTCACAGATACGCAGTATTTT
CASSFTGKQVTDTQYF
>TRBV5-4|TRBJ2-6|TRBD2|.|17
TGTGCCAGCAGCTCGGGACTAGGGTACTCTGGGGCCAACGTCCTGACTTTC
CASSSGLGYSGANVLTF
>TRBV5-4|TRBJ2-3|.|.|13
TGTGCCTGTATGGAGGGAGGCACAGATACGCAGTATTTT
CACMEGGTDTQYF
>TRBV2|TRBJ1-2|.|once|15
TGTGCCAGCAGGCTAGACCTACCCCATAACTATGGCTACACCTTC
CASRLDLPHNYGYTF
>TRBV7-9|TRBJ1-4|.|.|15
TGTGCCAGCAGCTCGGGTGCGGCAACTAATGAAAAACTGTTTTTT
CASSSGAATNEKLFF
>TRBV19|TRBJ2-7|TRBD2|.|15
TGTGCCAGTAGTACCGAAGCGGGAGGTGCCTACGAGCAGTACTTC
CASSTEAGGAYEQYF
>TRBV5-1|TRBJ1-1|.|.|14
TGCGCCAGCAGCTTGGAATGGGGAAGCACTGAAGCTTTCTTT
CASSLEWGSTEAFF
>TRBV7-2|TRBJ2-7|.|.|13
TGTGCCAGCAGCCGGACTGGCTCCTACGAGCAGTACTTC
CASSRTGSYEQYF
>TRBV10-3|TRBJ1-1|.|.|14
TGTGCCATCAGGGGCCACGACATGAACACTGAAGCTTTCTTT
CAIRGHDMNTEAFF
>TRBV5-1|TRBJ2-3|.|.|14
TGCGCCAGCAGCTTGGCGGCAGGGATCGATACGCAGTATTTT
CASSLAAGIDTQYF
>TRBV6-5|TRBJ2-2|.|.|13
TGTGCCAGCAGTTACTCCCTCCCCGGGGAGCTGTTTTTT
CASSYSLPGELFF
>TRBV18|TRBJ2-3|TRBD2|.|16
TGTGCCAGCTCACCTCGGGAGGAACGAAGCACAGATACGCAGTATTTT
CASSPREERSTDTQYF